This T cell receptor (beta chain) was observed in a study of vaccination effects on CD4 cells after COVID-19. ViraFEST assay sequencing came after antigen-specific CD4+ T cells were expanded with viral peptide pools. Culture proceeded for approximately nine days, and CD4+ T cells were then isolated. Vaccinated recipients, who were negative for nucleocapsid antibodies, had no history of SARS-CoV-2 infection. Roughly 1.9 million PBMC per well received 10 IU/ml IL-2 and around 11 ug/ml peptides in culture. This table comes from immunoSEQ multiplex PCR, and its TCRdb copy is limited to in-frame clones, with some not included. This sample has around 60,000 clones, with 70% to 80% found just once. This CDR3 has 16 residues. Losses at the gene ends were 2 bases for V and 7 bases for J; bases not matched to a gene: 9. CDR1 SGHDT and CDR2 YYEEEE come from the germline V gene. Study-level results: Infection-derived and vaccine-derived clones contracted markedly late after vaccination. Recruitment yielded few convalescent patients, and the study had no early post-infection timepoints.

Concerning this clone itself: Its antigen remains unknown.

Specimen: CD4+ T cells from PBMCs cultured with HCoV-NL63 spike peptides, collected before COVID-19 vaccination. J is TRBJ2-1 and V is TRBV5-6; 10 nucleotides line up with TRBD2. This TCR was recovered from a human donor who received a COVID-19 vaccine. The CDR3 DNA follows: TGTGCCAGCAGCTTATCCATGGGACTAGCGTTGAATGAGCAGTTCTTC. This gives the protein CASSLSMGLALNEQFF.